The next 20 T cell receptor beta chains were all read from a single sample in a study of patients and donors after allogeneic stem cell transplantation. TCRdb reanalysed the RT-PCR reads using MiXCR and keeps one entry per CDR3 protein. Among around 240,000 distinct CDR3 sequences listed, 11% to 15% were seen once. Sequencing was carried out using blood, either unsorted or a sorted T cell fraction (not recorded which). Every receptor here comes from a human donor who was either an allogeneic HSCT recipient or a stem cell or donor lymphocyte infusion donor (not recorded which). It is not recorded whose cells these are; they may come from a transplant donor.

This clonotype has ten or more counts. Here the CDR3 DNA reads TGTGCCACCAGCAGACCCCAAGGGGCCGGGGGGGCCAAAAATGAGCAGTTCTTC. This sequence encodes CATSRPQGAGGAKNEQFF. This rearrangement joins TRBV15 to TRBJ2-1; TRBD2 agrees at 8 bases. V shed 2 bases, J shed 7 bases, and the junction held 16 bases outside the gene matches. CDR1 is LNHNV, CDR2 YYDKDF, per germline (reference sequence). CDR3 length: 18 amino acids.

The rearrangement joins TRBV10-2 to TRBJ2-7; no reliable D call. This CDR3 is 15 amino acids long. Germline CDR1 is WSHSY and CDR2 is SAAADI. Trimming removed 0 bases from V and 2 bases from J, with 11 bases in between. CDR3 region: CASSESKPPTYEQYF. CDR3 coding DNA: TGCGCCAGCAGTGAGTCTAAGCCCCCTACCTACGAGCAGTACTTC.

The DNA of the CDR3 is TGCAGTGCCCACAAACTCGCGCTGGGTCGCAATGAGCAGTTCTTC. Translation gives CSAHKLALGRNEQFF. This chain connects TRBV20-1 to TRBJ2-1; no firm D call. V shed 6 bases and J shed 6 bases, with 21 bases lying between them. CDR3 size: 15 residues. Germline V gene sequence: CDR1 DFQATT, CDR2 SNEGSKA (reference sequence).

V gene TRBV9 combines with J gene TRBJ2-1; TRBD1 matches at 12 bases. The CDR3 runs to 14 residues. V trimming: 4 bases; J trimming: 10 bases; junction bases outside the gene matches: 6. The germline V gene has CDR1 SGDLS and CDR2 YYNGEE. CDR3 in amino acids: CASSPGQGAFEQFF. The DNA of the CDR3 is TGTGCCAGCAGCCCGGGACAGGGGGCTTTCGAGCAGTTCTTC. Together with reference TRBV9 and TRBJ2-1, the CDR3 gives the full variable domain: DSGVTQTPKHLITATGQRVTLRCSPRSGDLSVYWYQQSLDQGLQFLIQYYNGEERAKGNILERFSAQQFPDLHSELNLSSLELGDSALYFCASSPGQGAFEQFFGPGTRLTVL.

Only a few counts were recorded for this clonotype. The V and J genes are TRBV20-1 and TRBJ2-3, with 7 bases identical to TRBD1. Germline values: CDR1 DFQATT, CDR2 SNEGSKA (reference sequence). After removal of 2 bases from V and 2 bases from J, the junction contained 4 bases not matched to a gene. The CDR3 extends over 14 amino acids. For the CDR3, the DNA is TGCAGTGCTAGACGGGACAGCCCCACAGATACGCAGTATTTT. Encoded protein: CSARRDSPTDTQYF.

This clonotype has a handful of counts. The CDR3 sequence is CSGGEDRTDTQYF. CDR3 nucleotide sequence: TGCAGTGGGGGGGAAGACCGCACAGATACGCAGTATTTT. The chain recombines TRBV20-1 with TRBJ2-3; D is perhaps TRBD2 (6 bases). The CDR3 extends over 13 amino acids. V lost 7 bases and J 1 base, leaving 12 bases between the germline ends. CDR1 DFQATT and CDR2 SNEGSKA come from the germline V gene (reference sequence).

This sequence joins TRBV7-2 and TRBJ1-5; D is unclear. The CDR3 is 16 residues long. The germline V gene has CDR1 SGHTA and CDR2 FQGNSA. V was pared by 5 bases and J by 5 bases, with 19 bases between. The CDR3: CASSARGGLSYQPQHF. The CDR3, as DNA: TGTGCCAGCAGCGCGCGGGGAGGGCTGAGTTATCAGCCCCAGCATTTT.

The genes are TRBV4-1 and TRBJ1-1; D is perhaps TRBD1 (6 bases). V was trimmed by 0 bases and J by 0 bases, leaving 11 bases between them. The CDR3 has 16 residues. Germline V gives CDR1 MGHRA, CDR2 YSYEKL. The CDR3 DNA sequence: TGCGCCAGCAGCCAAGAACCGAACAGGGTGAACACTGAAGCTTTCTTT. This encodes CASSQEPNRVNTEAFF.

This clonotype was seen only a few times. This sequence joins TRBV2 and TRBJ2-1; 14 nucleotides align to TRBD2. The CDR3 has 15 amino acids. Trimming removed 3 bases from V and 7 bases from J; junction bases left unmatched: 2. Germline V gene data show CDR1 as SNHLY and CDR2 as FYNNEI. The CDR3 DNA follows: TGTGCCAGCAGTGAGACTAGCGGGAGGGGTAATGAGCAGTTCTTC. Its protein is CASSETSGRGNEQFF.

The V gene is TRBV6-5, the J gene TRBJ2-7; 10 bases line up with TRBD2. CDR1 and CDR2 (germline): MNHEY, SVGAGI. This CDR3 is 17 amino acids long. Germline trimming cut 0 bases from V and 4 bases from J; bases unmatched to any gene: 9. CDR3 sequence: CASSYSGVASGSYEQYF. Here the CDR3 DNA reads TGTGCCAGCAGTTACTCCGGGGTGGCTAGCGGGAGTTACGAGCAGTACTTC.

CDR3 sequence (DNA): TGTGCCATCAGCCAGGACAGGGATGGCTACACCTTC. Translated, it gives CAISQDRDGYTF. The chain is built from TRBV10-3 and TRBJ1-2; 8 positions match TRBD1. J was trimmed by 6 bases and V by 6 bases; bases with no gene match: 3. The CDR3 loop spans 12 amino acids. The germline gives CDR1 ENHRY, CDR2 SYGVKD.

The rearrangement joins TRBV7-9 to TRBJ1-2; D is unresolved. From germline, CDR1 is SEHNR and CDR2 FQNEAQ (reference sequence). The CDR3 covers 16 residues. Trimming stripped 1 base from V and 0 bases from J, with 12 bases between. The CDR3 protein is CASSLGWAEANYGYTF. The CDR3 nucleotides read TGTGCCAGCAGCTTAGGGTGGGCAGAGGCTAACTATGGCTACACCTTC.

This chain uses TRBV7-6 with TRBJ2-7, with 9 bases lining up with TRBD2. Germline CDR1 and CDR2: SGHVS and FNYEAQ. Trimming removed 4 bases from V and 7 bases from J; junction bases left unmatched: 5. This CDR3 has 13 residues. The CDR3: CASSSGLAVEQYF. CDR3 coding DNA: TGTGCCAGCAGCTCGGGACTAGCCGTGGAGCAGTACTTC.

V gene TRBV13 combines with J gene TRBJ2-2, with TRBD2 as a possible D gene (7 bases). V lost 4 bases and J lost 4, with 16 bases in between. The CDR3 loop spans 16 amino acids. Looked up from germline, CDR1 is PRHDT and CDR2 is FYEKMQ (reference sequence). In DNA form, the CDR3 reads TGTGCCAGCAGCTCAAGGCGGGGGCTAGGCACCGGGGAGCTGTTTTTT. Its translation: CASSSRRGLGTGELFF. The entire variable domain, with the rest obtained from reference TRBV13 and TRBJ2-2, is as follows: AAGVIQSPRHLIKEKRETATLKCYPIPRHDTVYWYQQGPGQDPQFLISFYEKMQSDKGSIPDRFSAQQFSDYHSELNMSSLELGDSALYFCASSSRRGLGTGELFFGEGSRLTVL.

This clonotype has only a few counts. The chain uses TRBV11-3 and TRBJ2-3; 7 positions match TRBD1. With 4 bases clipped from V and 5 bases from J, the junction kept 12 bases outside the gene matches. Germline V gene sequence: CDR1 SGHNT, CDR2 YENEEA. The CDR3 length is 16 residues. CDR3 in DNA: TGTGCCAGCAGCTCCCGACAGGGCGGAGGAAGAGATACGCAGTATTTT. Its protein is CASSSRQGGGRDTQYF.

V and J are TRBV18 and TRBJ2-3; D assignment may be TRBD1 or TRBD2 (5 bases each). Germline V gene data show CDR1 as KGHSH and CDR2 as LQKENI. Trimming took 3 bases from V and 10 from J, leaving 8 bases between them. The CDR3 consists of 11 residues. CDR3 sequence reads: CASSPVGAQYF. Written as DNA, the CDR3 is TGTGCCAGCTCACCTGTGGGGGCGCAGTATTTT.

This clonotype was found many times. The chain joins TRBV5-5 to TRBJ1-1; TRBD1 agrees at 9 bases. V lost 4 bases, J lost 6 bases, and 10 bases stayed unmatched. The V gene's germline CDR1 is SGHKS and CDR2 YYEKEE (reference sequence). The CDR3 covers 15 residues. The CDR3 protein is CASSATGGLVAEAFF. CDR3 in DNA: TGTGCCAGCAGCGCGACAGGGGGATTAGTGGCTGAAGCTTTCTTT.

This chain uses TRBV20-1 with TRBJ2-1; 9 bases agree with TRBD2. V lost 5 bases to trimming and J lost 3 bases; unmatched junction nucleotides: 8. Germline CDR1 reads DFQATT; CDR2 reads SNEGSKA (reference sequence). This CDR3 is 15 amino acids long. As DNA, the CDR3 is TGCAGTGCTTACGGGACTAGCTTAATCTACAATGAGCAGTTCTTC. This gives the protein CSAYGTSLIYNEQFF.

The gene calls are TRBV7-9 and TRBJ2-2; 7 bases fit TRBD2. The CDR3 length is 15 residues. After removal of 5 bases from V and 5 bases from J, the junction contained 8 bases not matched to a gene. Germline V CDR1 and CDR2: SEHNR, FQNEAQ (reference sequence). The CDR3 region has the DNA TGTGCCAGCAGCCCAGGCCGGGGAGGGACCGGGGAGCTGTTTTTT. Its protein is CASSPGRGGTGELFF. Full variable domain (remainder filled in from reference TRBV7-9 and TRBJ2-2): DTGVSQNPRHKITKRGQNVTFRCDPISEHNRLYWYRQTLGQGPEFLTYFQNEAQLEKSRLLSDRFSAERPKGSFSTLEIQRTEQGDSAMYLCASSPGRGGTGELFFGEGSRLTVL.

The table lists this clonotype with a few counts. The chain links TRBV7-3 to TRBJ1-2, with D maybe TRBD1 (6 bases). This CDR3 spans 16 amino acids. Germline lookup yields CDR1 SGHTA and CDR2 FQGTGA. The ends were cut back, 5 bases at V and 1 base at J, with 17 bases in the middle. CDR3 protein: CASSPPQGTNNYGYTF. The CDR3, as DNA: TGTGCCAGCAGCCCCCCCCAAGGGACAAATAACTATGGCTACACCTTC. Combining the CDR3 with reference TRBV7-3 and TRBJ1-2 gives the whole variable domain GAGVSQTPSNKVTEKGKYVELRCDPISGHTALYWYRQSLGQGPEFLIYFQGTGAADDSGLPNDRFFAVRPEGSVSTLKIQRTERGDSAVYLCASSPPQGTNNYGYTFGSGTRLTVV.